This TCR beta chain was documented in a study of technical replicates of blood from several donors. Generated by immunoSEQ multiplex PCR, the TCRdb table keeps only in-frame clones and is missing some. The top ten clones hold about 0.31% of a sample with about 83,000 clones, approximately 97% of them seen once. This clone was observed a single time. This CDR3 region has 16 residues. The germline V gene has CDR1 SGHRS and CDR2 YFSETQ. Trimming removed 2 bases from V and 5 bases from J; junction bases left unmatched: 8. The clonotype originates from a human donor in good health. This chain uses TRBV5-1 with TRBJ2-2, with 8 positions matching TRBD1. Sequencing was performed on T cells isolated from PBMCs. The CDR3 coding sequence is TGCGCCAGCAGCTTCCTACCGGGACAGGAAACCGGGGAGCTGTTTTTT. It codes for CASSFLPGQETGELFF.